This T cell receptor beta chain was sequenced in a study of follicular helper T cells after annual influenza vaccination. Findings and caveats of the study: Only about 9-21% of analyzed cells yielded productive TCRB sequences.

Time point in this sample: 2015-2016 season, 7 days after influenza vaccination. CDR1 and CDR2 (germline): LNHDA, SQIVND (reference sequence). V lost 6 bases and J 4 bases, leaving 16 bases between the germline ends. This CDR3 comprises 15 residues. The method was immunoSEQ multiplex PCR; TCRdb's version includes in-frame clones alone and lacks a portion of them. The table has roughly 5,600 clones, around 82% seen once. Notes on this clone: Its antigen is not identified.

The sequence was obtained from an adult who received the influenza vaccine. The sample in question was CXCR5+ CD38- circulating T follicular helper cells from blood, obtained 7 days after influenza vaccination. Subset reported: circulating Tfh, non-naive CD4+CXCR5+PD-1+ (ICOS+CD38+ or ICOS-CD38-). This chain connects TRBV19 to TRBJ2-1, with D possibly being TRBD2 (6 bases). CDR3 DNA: TGTGCCAGTAGCAATACGGGGGACTGGTACAATGAGCAGTTCTTC. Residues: CASSNTGDWYNEQFF.